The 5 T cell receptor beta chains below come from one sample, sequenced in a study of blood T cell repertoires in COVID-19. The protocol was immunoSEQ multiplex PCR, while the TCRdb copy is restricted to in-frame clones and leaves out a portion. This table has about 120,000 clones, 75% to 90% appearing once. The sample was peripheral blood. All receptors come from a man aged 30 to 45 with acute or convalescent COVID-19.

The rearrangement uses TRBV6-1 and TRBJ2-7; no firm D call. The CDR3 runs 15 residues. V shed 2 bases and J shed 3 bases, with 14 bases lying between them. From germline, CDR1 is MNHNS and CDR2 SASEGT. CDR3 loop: CASSEFQVLGYEQYV. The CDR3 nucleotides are TGTGCCAGCAGTGAATTTCAGGTTCTCGGCTACGAGCAGTACGTC.

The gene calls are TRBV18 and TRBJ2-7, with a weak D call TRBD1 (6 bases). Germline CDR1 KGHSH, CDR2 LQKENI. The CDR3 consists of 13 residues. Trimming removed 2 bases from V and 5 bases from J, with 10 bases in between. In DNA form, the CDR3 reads TGTGCCAGCTCACCAACAAGGGACAACGAGCAGTACGTC. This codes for CASSPTRDNEQYV.

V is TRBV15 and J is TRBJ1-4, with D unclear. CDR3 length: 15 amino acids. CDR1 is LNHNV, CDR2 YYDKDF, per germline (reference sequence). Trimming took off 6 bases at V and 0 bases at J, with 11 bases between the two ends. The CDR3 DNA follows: TGTGCCACCAGTACGGCCGGGACAACTAATGAAAAACTGTTTTTT. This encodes CATSTAGTTNEKLFF.

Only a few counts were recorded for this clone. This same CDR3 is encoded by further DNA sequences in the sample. The CDR3 bases are TGTGCCAGCAGTGACTACGGGACAGGGCTCGCAGATACGCAGTATTTT. Protein: CASSDYGTGLADTQYF. The chain recombines TRBV6-1 with TRBJ2-3; TRBD1 aligns across 9 bases. The CDR3 has 16 amino acids. V lost 3 bases to trimming and J lost 4 bases; unmatched junction nucleotides: 8. Germline CDR1 reads MNHNS; CDR2 reads SASEGT.

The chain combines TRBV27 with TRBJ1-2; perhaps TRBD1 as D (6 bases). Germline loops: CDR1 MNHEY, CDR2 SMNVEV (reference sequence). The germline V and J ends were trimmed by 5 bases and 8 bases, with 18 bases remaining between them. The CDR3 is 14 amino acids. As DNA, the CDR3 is TGTGCCAGCAGTCCACAAGGACAGCGCCCGGGCTACACCTTC. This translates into CASSPQGQRPGYTF.